Below are 14 T cell receptor beta chains sequenced from a single sample in a study of T cell responses to AZD1222 COVID-19 vaccine. TCRdb's table, derived via immunoSEQ multiplex PCR, lists solely in-frame clones and lacks some. Among more than 75,000 clones listed, over 75% were seen once. Sequencing used peripheral blood, obtained 28 days after the second AZD1222 dose. The receptors derive from an adult who received the AZD1222 COVID-19 vaccine.

This chain links TRBV4-3 with TRBJ2-1; D possibly corresponds to TRBD2 (7 bases). With 1 base removed from V and 9 bases from J, the gap between germline ends came to 16 bases. CDR1 and CDR2 from the germline V gene are LGHNA and YSLEER. The CDR3 covers 15 residues. DNA for the CDR3: TGCGCCAGCAGCCAAGGCGGGGGCTCGGTCGGTGAGCAGTTCTTC. Translation: CASSQGGGSVGEQFF.

CDR3 loop: CASSYSAELAKNIQYF. The CDR3 region has the DNA TGTGCCAGCAGTTACTCGGCAGAGCTAGCCAAAAACATTCAGTACTTC. The V gene is TRBV6-5, the J gene TRBJ2-4; D uncertain. Germline V gives CDR1 MNHEY, CDR2 SVGAGI. Between the trimmed V and J ends, which lost 0 bases and 0 bases, there was a span of 9 bases. This CDR3 contains 16 residues.

Turning to this clone: The junction shows a germline mismatch at one end, possibly a read error. V is TRBV7-7 and J is TRBJ1-3; a possible D gene is TRBD1 (6 bases). Looked up from germline, CDR1 is SSHAT and CDR2 is FNYEAQ (reference sequence). The CDR3 sequence is 15 residues long. In DNA, the CDR3 is TGTGCTAGCAGTAGCGCGTGGGGGGGCGGAAACACCATATATTTT. This gives the protein CASSSAWGGGNTIYF.

The chain links TRBV5-6 to TRBJ2-5, with TRBD2 matching over 11 bases. Germline trimming cut 4 bases from V and 4 bases from J; bases unmatched to any gene: 9. The CDR3 covers 16 residues. Looked up from germline, CDR1 is SGHDT and CDR2 is YYEEEE. CDR3: CASSLLSGGAGETQYF. The CDR3 DNA sequence: TGTGCCAGCAGCCTCCTTAGCGGGGGGGCTGGAGAGACCCAGTACTTC.

This clone was detected once. The chain carries TRBV7-2 and TRBJ1-3, with D unresolved. V was trimmed by 1 base and J by 0 bases, leaving 10 bases between them. Germline CDR1 SGHTA, CDR2 FQGNSA. This CDR3 is built from 16 residues. The CDR3: CASSLVVTSSGNTIYF. In DNA, the CDR3 is TGTGCCAGCAGCTTAGTAGTGACGAGCTCTGGAAACACCATATATTTT.

This chain joins TRBV3-1 (or the pseudogene TRBV3-2) and TRBJ1-5; 7 bases are a match to TRBD1. In germline, CDR1 is LGHDT, CDR2 YNNKEL (reference sequence). Trimming at V came to 5 bases and at J to 2 bases, leaving 3 bases not matched to a gene. This CDR3 has 14 residues. The CDR3 reads CASSTGQGNQPQHF. CDR3 coding DNA: TGTGCCAGCAGCACCGGACAGGGCAATCAGCCCCAGCATTTT.

This clone came up once. The chain joins TRBV3-1 (or the pseudogene TRBV3-2) to TRBJ2-1, with D possibly matching TRBD1 (6 bases). The CDR3 runs 17 residues. Germline CDR1 is LGHDT and CDR2 is YNNKEL (reference sequence). V was shortened by 4 bases and J by 0 bases, with 16 bases between the two germline ends. The CDR3 protein is CASSPGLWGPSYNEQFF. The CDR3 bases are TGTGCCAGCAGCCCCGGTTTGTGGGGGCCCTCCTACAATGAGCAGTTCTTC.

CDR3 bases: TGTGCCGGTCGATCTTCGGGAAGAGAGACCCAGTACTTC. The encoded protein is CAGRSSGRETQYF. This chain uses TRBV28 with TRBJ2-5; a weak D match, TRBD2 (5 bases). Trimming shortened V by 11 bases and J by 4 bases, and 17 bases separated the two germline ends. CDR3 length equals 13 residues. Germline V gene lookup returns CDR1 MDHEN and CDR2 SYDVKM.

V and J are TRBV6-5 and TRBJ2-1; D uncertain. Trimming cost V 0 bases and J 9 bases, with 6 bases left between them. The CDR3 length is 12 residues. The germline gives CDR1 MNHEY, CDR2 SVGAGI. This chain's CDR3 is CASSYSVGEQFF. For the CDR3, the DNA is TGTGCCAGCAGTTACTCGGTCGGTGAGCAGTTCTTC.

V usage is TRBV6-1 and J usage is TRBJ1-5; D call uncertain. There are 10 residues in the CDR3. Germline CDR1 MNHNS, CDR2 SASEGT. V dropped 8 bases and J dropped 2 bases, with 1 base sitting between them. The DNA for the CDR3 is TGTGCCAGCGGCAATCAGCCCCAGCATTTT. Its translation is CASGNQPQHF.

The CDR3 is CASSSRGLGYTF. CDR3 nucleotides: TGTGCCAGCAGTTCCAGGGGTTTGGGCTACACCTTC. The chain employs TRBV28 and TRBJ1-2, with D perhaps TRBD1 (6 bases). CDR3 length: 12 residues. The germline V gene encodes CDR1 MDHEN and CDR2 SYDVKM. Trimming took off 4 bases at V and 8 bases at J, with 11 bases between the two ends.

The chain has TRBV7-9 and TRBJ1-2; TRBD1 matches at 7 bases. This CDR3 is 16 amino acids long. From germline, CDR1 is SEHNR and CDR2 FQNEAQ (reference sequence). Trimming took 4 bases from V and 5 from J; bases not matched to a gene: 13. CDR3 sequence reads: CASSYPVNTGVYGYTF. CDR3 bases: TGTGCCAGCAGCTACCCAGTAAATACAGGGGTTTATGGCTACACCTTC.

The chain links TRBV19 to TRBJ2-1; D assignment may be TRBD1 or TRBD2 (7 bases each). The V and J ends lost 6 bases and 4 bases respectively, with 19 bases between them. Germline V CDR1 and CDR2: LNHDA, SQIVND (reference sequence). The CDR3 is 16 residues long. CDR3: CASRPRGGLFYNEQFF. CDR3 coding DNA: TGTGCCAGTAGGCCCAGGGGGGGTCTCTTTTACAATGAGCAGTTCTTC.

The rearrangement uses TRBV28 and TRBJ2-6, with a tentative D call TRBD2 (7 bases). The ends were cut back, 5 bases at V and 0 bases at J, with 17 bases in the middle. This CDR3 has 18 residues. Germline V lookup: CDR1 MDHEN, CDR2 SYDVKM. The CDR3: CASSPRGAGTSGANVLTF. CDR3 coding DNA: TGTGCCAGCAGTCCCCGGGGGGCGGGCACCTCTGGGGCCAACGTCCTGACTTTC.